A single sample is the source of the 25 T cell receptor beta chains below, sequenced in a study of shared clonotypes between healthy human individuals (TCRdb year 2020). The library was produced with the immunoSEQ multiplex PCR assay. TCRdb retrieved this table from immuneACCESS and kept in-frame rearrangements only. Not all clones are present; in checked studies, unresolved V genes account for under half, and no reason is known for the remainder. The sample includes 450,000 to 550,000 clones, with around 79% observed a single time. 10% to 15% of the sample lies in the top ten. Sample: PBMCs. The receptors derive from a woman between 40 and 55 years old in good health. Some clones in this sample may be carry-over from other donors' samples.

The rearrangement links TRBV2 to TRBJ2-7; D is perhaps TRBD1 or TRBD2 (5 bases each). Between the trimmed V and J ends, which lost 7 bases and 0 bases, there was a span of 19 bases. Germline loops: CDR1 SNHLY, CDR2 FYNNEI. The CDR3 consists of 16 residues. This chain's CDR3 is CASILGWGPSSYEQYF. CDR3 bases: TGTGCCAGCATCCTAGGGTGGGGACCAAGCTCCTACGAGCAGTACTTC. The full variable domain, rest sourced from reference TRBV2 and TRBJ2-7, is EPEVTQTPSHQVTQMGQEVILRCVPISNHLYFYWYRQILGQKVEFLVSFYNNEISEKSEIFDDQFSVERPDGSNFTLKIRSTKLEDSAMYFCASILGWGPSSYEQYFGPGTRLTVT.

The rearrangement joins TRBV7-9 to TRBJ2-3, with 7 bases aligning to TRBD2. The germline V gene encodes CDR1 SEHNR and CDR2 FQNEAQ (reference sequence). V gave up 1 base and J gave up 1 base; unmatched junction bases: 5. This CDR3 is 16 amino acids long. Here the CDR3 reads CASSLGASGGTDTQYF. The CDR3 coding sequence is TGTGCCAGCAGCTTAGGAGCTAGCGGAGGCACAGATACGCAGTATTTT.

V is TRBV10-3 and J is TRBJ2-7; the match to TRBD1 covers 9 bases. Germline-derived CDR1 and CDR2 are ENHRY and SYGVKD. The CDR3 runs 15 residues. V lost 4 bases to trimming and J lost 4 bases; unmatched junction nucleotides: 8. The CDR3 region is CAISGKTGGGYEQYF. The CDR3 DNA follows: TGTGCCATCAGTGGGAAGACAGGGGGTGGGTACGAGCAGTACTTC.

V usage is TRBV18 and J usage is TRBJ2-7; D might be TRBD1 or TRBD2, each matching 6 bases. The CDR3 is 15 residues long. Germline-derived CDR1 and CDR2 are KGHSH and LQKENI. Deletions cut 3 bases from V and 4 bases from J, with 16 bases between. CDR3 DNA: TGTGCCAGCTCACCGGGGGGCAGGGGAAGGTACGAGCAGTACTTC. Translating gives CASSPGGRGRYEQYF.

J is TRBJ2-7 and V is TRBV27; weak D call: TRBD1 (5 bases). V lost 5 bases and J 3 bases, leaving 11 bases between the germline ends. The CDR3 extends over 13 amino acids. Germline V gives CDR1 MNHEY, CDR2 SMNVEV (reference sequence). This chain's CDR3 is CASSRLTGYEQYF. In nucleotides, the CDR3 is TGTGCCAGCAGTCGCCTCACAGGCTACGAGCAGTACTTC.

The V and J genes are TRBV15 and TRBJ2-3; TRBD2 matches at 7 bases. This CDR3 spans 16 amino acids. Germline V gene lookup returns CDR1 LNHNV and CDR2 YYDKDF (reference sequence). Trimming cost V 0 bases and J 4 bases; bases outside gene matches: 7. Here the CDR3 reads CATSREGGSVPDTQYF. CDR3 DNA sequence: TGTGCCACCAGCAGAGAGGGCGGGAGTGTTCCAGATACGCAGTATTTT. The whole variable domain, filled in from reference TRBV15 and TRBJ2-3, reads DAMVIQNPRYQVTQFGKPVTLSCSQTLNHNVMYWYQQKSSQAPKLLFHYYDKDFNNEADTPDNFQSRRPNTSFCFLDIRSPGLGDTAMYLCATSREGGSVPDTQYFGPGTRLTVL.

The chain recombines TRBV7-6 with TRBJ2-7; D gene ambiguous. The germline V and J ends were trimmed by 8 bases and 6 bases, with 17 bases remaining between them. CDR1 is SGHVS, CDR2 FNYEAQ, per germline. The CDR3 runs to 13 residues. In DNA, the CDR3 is TGTGCCAGCGGGCGAGTAGAAGATCGCGAGCAGTACTTC. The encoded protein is CASGRVEDREQYF.

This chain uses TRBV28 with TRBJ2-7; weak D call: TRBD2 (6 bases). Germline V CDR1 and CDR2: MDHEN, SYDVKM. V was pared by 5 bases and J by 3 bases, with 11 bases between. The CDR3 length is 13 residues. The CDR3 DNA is TGTGCCAGCAGTACCCGGGGGTTCTACGAGCAGTACTTC. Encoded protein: CASSTRGFYEQYF.

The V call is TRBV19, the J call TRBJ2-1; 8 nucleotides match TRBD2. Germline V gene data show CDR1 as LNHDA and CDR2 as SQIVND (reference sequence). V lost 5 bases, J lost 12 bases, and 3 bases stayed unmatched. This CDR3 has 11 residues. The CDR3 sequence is CASSGGLAQFF. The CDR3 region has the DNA TGTGCCAGTAGTGGTGGACTAGCGCAGTTCTTC.

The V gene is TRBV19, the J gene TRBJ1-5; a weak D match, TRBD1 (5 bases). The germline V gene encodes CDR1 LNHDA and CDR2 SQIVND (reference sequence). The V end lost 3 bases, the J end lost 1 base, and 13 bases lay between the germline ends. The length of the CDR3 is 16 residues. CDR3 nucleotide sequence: TGTGCCAGTAGTATGACGCGGGGACTCAGCAATCAGCCCCAGCATTTT. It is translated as CASSMTRGLSNQPQHF.

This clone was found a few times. CDR3 bases: TGTGCCAGCAGCTTGCCGGGGTGGGAGCAGTTCTTC. Its translation: CASSLPGWEQFF. The chain recombines TRBV5-6 with TRBJ2-1; the D gene is possibly TRBD2 (5 bases). CDR1 is SGHDT, CDR2 YYEEEE, per germline. Between the trimmed V and J ends, which lost 1 base and 10 bases, there was a span of 9 bases. This CDR3 comprises 12 residues.

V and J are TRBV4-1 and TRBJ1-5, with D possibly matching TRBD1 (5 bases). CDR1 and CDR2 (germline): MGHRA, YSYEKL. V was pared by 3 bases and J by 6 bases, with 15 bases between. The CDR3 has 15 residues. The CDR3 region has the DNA TGCGCCAGCAGCCATCCCGGGACCGAGGGTCAGCCCCAGCATTTT. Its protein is CASSHPGTEGQPQHF.

CDR3 nucleotide sequence: TGCGCCAGCAGAAGGACTACAGGGCGGGGGTATGCCCAATCTAACTATGGCTACACCTTC. It codes for CASRRTTGRGYAQSNYGYTF. The chain couples TRBV23-1 to TRBJ1-2; D might be TRBD1 (6 bases). TRBV23-1 is sorted into the ORF group, with uncertain function. Between the trimmed V and J ends, which lost 6 bases and 0 bases, there was a span of 29 bases. The CDR3 loop spans 20 amino acids.

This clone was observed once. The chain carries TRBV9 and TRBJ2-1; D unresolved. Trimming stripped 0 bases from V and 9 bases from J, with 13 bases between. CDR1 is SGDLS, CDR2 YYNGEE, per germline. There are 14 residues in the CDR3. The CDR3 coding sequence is TGTGCCAGCAGCGTAGACCAGCAGGTGGGTGAGCAGTTCTTC. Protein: CASSVDQQVGEQFF.

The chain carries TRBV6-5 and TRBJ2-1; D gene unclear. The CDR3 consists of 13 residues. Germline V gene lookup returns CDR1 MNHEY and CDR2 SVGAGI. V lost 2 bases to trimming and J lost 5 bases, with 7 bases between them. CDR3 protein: CASSYLGDNEQFF. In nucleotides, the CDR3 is TGTGCCAGCAGTTACCTTGGTGACAATGAGCAGTTCTTC.

CDR3 sequence reads: CASSLDSGTQYF. The CDR3 DNA reads TGTGCCAGCAGCTTAGACTCCGGGACTCAGTACTTC. J is TRBJ2-7 and V is TRBV7-9; D is perhaps TRBD2 (6 bases). The germline gives CDR1 SEHNR, CDR2 FQNEAQ (reference sequence). The V end was cut by 1 base, the J end by 10 bases, with 11 bases between. The CDR3 has 12 amino acids.

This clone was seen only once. As DNA, the CDR3 is TGCGCCAGCAGCCAGGGACAGGGGGCGGGCTATGAGCAGTTCTTC. Translating it yields CASSQGQGAGYEQFF. V and J are TRBV4-1 and TRBJ2-1; 12 bases are shared with TRBD1. CDR1 and CDR2 (germline): MGHRA, YSYEKL. Germline trimming cut 3 bases from V and 8 bases from J; bases unmatched to any gene: 5. The length of the CDR3 is 15 residues.

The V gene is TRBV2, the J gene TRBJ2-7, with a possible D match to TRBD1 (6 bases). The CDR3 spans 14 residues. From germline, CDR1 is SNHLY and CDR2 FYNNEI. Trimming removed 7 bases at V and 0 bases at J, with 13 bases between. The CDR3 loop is CASNTGFDSYEQYF. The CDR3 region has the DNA TGTGCCAGCAATACAGGGTTCGACTCCTACGAGCAGTACTTC.

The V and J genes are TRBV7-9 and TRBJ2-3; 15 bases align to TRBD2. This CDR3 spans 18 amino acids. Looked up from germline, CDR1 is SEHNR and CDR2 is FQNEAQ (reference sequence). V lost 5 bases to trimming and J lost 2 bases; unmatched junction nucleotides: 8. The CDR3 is CASSPGLAGGPITDTQYF. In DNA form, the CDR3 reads TGTGCCAGCAGCCCAGGACTAGCGGGAGGGCCTATCACAGATACGCAGTATTTT.

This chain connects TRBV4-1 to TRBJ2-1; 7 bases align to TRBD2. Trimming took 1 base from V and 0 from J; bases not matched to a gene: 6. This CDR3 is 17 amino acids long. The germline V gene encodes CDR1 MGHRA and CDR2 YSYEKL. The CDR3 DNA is TGCGCCAGCAGCCAAGGGTGGGGCGGGGGCTCCTACAATGAGCAGTTCTTC. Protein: CASSQGWGGGSYNEQFF.

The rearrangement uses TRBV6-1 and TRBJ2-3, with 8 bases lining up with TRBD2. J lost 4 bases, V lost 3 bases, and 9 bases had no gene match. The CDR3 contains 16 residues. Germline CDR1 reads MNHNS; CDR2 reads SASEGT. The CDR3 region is CASSEASGRSADTQYF. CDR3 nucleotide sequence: TGTGCCAGCAGTGAGGCCAGCGGGAGATCGGCAGATACGCAGTATTTT.

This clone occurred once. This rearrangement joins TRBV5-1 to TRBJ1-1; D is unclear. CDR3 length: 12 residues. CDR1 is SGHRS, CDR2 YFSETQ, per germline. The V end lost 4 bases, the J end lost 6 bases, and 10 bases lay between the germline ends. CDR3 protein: CASSPSSAEAFF. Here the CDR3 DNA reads TGCGCCAGCAGCCCCAGTTCTGCTGAAGCTTTCTTT.

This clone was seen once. The CDR3 nucleotides are TGTGCCAGCAGTTACTGGGGTAACGGCAATGAGCAGTTCTTC. Translation gives CASSYWGNGNEQFF. The genes are TRBV6-6 and TRBJ2-1; D unclear. V was clipped by 1 base and J by 6 bases, with 10 bases between them. The germline V gene has CDR1 MNHNY and CDR2 SVGAGI (reference sequence). The CDR3 runs to 14 residues.

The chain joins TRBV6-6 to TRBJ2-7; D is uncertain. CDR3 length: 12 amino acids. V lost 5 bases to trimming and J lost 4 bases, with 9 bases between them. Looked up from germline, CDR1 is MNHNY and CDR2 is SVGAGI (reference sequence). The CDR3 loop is CASSPNQYEQYF. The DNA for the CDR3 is TGTGCCAGCAGTCCCAACCAATACGAGCAGTACTTC.

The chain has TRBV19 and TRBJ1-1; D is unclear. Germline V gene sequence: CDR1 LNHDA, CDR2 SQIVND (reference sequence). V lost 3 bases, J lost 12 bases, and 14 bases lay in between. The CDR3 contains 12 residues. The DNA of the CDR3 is TGTGCCAGTAGTATCGGAGGCAGCTCGTCTTTCTTT. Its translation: CASSIGGSSSFF. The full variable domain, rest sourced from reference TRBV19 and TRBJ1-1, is DGGITQSPKYLFRKEGQNVTLSCEQNLNHDAMYWYRQDPGQGLRLIYYSQIVNDFQKGDIAEGYSVSREKKESFPLTVTSAQKNPTAFYLCASSIGGSSSFFGQGTRLTVV.